Shown below are 8 T cell receptor beta chains from a single sample sequenced in a study of T-cell memory formation after mild COVID-19. TCRdb re-called the 5' RACE reads with MiXCR, one entry per CDR3 protein. The sample consists of about 49,000 distinct CDR3 sequences, 7.3% of them appearing once. What was sequenced was PBMCs or a T cell subset sorted from them (not recorded which). The receptors stem from a man in his late teens or twenties who had mild COVID-19 (a few samples of this study predate the infection). Cell type and time point are not known.

This chain links TRBV7-2 with TRBJ2-5; D is undetermined. The V gene's germline CDR1 is SGHTA and CDR2 FQGNSA. CDR3 size: 13 residues. With 5 bases removed from V and 2 bases from J, the gap between germline ends came to 9 bases. The DNA for the CDR3 is TGTGCCAGCAGCGCCAGGCCTCAAGAGACCCAGTACTTC. Encoded protein: CASSARPQETQYF.

This clonotype was recorded many times. The genes are TRBV7-2 and TRBJ2-1; D may be TRBD1 (5 bases). CDR3 length: 14 amino acids. CDR1 SGHTA and CDR2 FQGNSA come from the germline V gene. Trimming pared 8 bases from V and 0 bases from J, leaving 11 bases between. The CDR3 bases are TGTGCCAGCGGGGCCTCAAGCTCCTACAATGAGCAGTTCTTC. This sequence encodes CASGASSSYNEQFF.

A single count supports this clonotype. It may be a read error: a sequence one base away is much more abundant. Since the CDR3 does not end with the conserved phenylalanine or tryptophan, this likely comes from a read error. The chain employs TRBV9 and TRBJ2-1, with TRBD2 as a possible D gene (6 bases). V dropped 0 bases and J dropped 9 bases, with 7 bases sitting between them. The CDR3 spans 12 residues. CDR1 SGDLS and CDR2 YYNGEE come from the germline V gene. The CDR3 is CASSVVRGEQFL. CDR3 nucleotide sequence: TGTGCCAGCAGCGTAGTGCGGGGTGAGCAGTTCCTC.

This clonotype came up a few times. This rearrangement joins TRBV7-9 to TRBJ2-2; 14 bases match TRBD2. This CDR3 has 18 amino acids. CDR1 is SEHNR and CDR2 is FQNEAQ in the germline V gene (reference sequence). After removal of 5 bases from V and 0 bases from J, the junction contained 5 bases not matched to a gene. This chain's CDR3 is CASSPQTSGGANTGELFF. DNA for the CDR3: TGTGCCAGCAGCCCGCAGACTAGCGGGGGGGCGAACACCGGGGAGCTGTTTTTT.

This clonotype was recorded at least ten times. The rearrangement joins TRBV5-5 to TRBJ2-3; D unclear. Germline values: CDR1 SGHKS, CDR2 YYEKEE (reference sequence). The length of the CDR3 is 15 residues. Trimming took off 1 base at V and 2 bases at J, with 11 bases between the two ends. The CDR3 spells CASSLHGILTDTQYF. The CDR3 DNA reads as TGTGCCAGCAGCTTGCATGGCATCCTCACAGATACGCAGTATTTT.

The V and J genes are TRBV20-1 and TRBJ2-3; D uncertain. The CDR3 sequence is 12 residues long. V was pared by 3 bases and J by 4 bases, with 8 bases between. Germline CDR1 reads DFQATT; CDR2 reads SNEGSKA (reference sequence). The CDR3 bases are TGCAGTGCTAGTATAGACTCAGATACGCAGTATTTT. Translated, it gives CSASIDSDTQYF.

This clonotype occurred many times. This rearrangement joins TRBV5-1 to TRBJ2-2; D is perhaps TRBD2 (5 bases). V lost 2 bases and J lost 5, with 13 bases in between. The CDR3 is 15 residues long. Germline V gives CDR1 SGHRS, CDR2 YFSETQ. CDR3 region: CASSLSGSETGELFF. The DNA of the CDR3 is TGCGCCAGCAGCTTATCGGGTAGCGAGACCGGGGAGCTGTTTTTT.

CDR3 in amino acids: CASGTGGANTEAFF. The DNA for the CDR3 is TGCGCCAGCGGGACAGGAGGGGCGAACACTGAAGCTTTCTTT. The chain links TRBV5-1 to TRBJ1-1; 8 nucleotides line up with TRBD1. With 7 bases clipped from V and 1 base from J, the junction kept 6 bases outside the gene matches. Germline V gives CDR1 SGHRS, CDR2 YFSETQ. The CDR3 is made up of 14 amino acids.